This note documents a single T cell receptor (beta chain) sequence. The CDR3 is 15 amino acids. The germline CDR1 and CDR2 sequences are SGHRS and YFSETQ. Trimming took 0 bases from V and 0 from J, leaving 8 bases between them. These data are taken from a study of blood T cell repertoires in COVID-19. As for the study in general: Acute-phase and convalescent COVID-19 samples originated in the United States, Italy and Spain.

Only in-frame clones appear in the TCRdb table, and some are missing; sequencing was by immunoSEQ multiplex PCR. This table has 200,000 to 250,000 clones, about 82% appearing once. The specimen was PBMCs or T cells enriched from blood (not recorded which). This receptor was obtained from a woman between 45 and 60 years old with acute COVID-19. The chain combines TRBV5-1 with TRBJ2-3; no definite D call. The CDR3: CASSLDGVSTDTQYF. The CDR3 DNA is TGCGCCAGCAGCTTGGACGGAGTTAGCACAGATACGCAGTATTTT.